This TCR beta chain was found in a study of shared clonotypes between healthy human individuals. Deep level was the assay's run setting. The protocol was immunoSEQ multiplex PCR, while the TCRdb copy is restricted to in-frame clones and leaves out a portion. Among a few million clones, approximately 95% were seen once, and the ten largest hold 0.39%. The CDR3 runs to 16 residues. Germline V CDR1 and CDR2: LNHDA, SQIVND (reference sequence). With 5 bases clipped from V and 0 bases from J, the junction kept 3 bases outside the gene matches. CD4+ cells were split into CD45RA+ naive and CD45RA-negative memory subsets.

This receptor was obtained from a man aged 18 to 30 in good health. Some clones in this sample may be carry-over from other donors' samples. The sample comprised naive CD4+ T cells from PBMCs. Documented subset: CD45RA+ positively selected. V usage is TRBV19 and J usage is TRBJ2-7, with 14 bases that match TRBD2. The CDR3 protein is CASSGTSGGPSYEQYF. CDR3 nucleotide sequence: TGTGCCAGTAGTGGGACTAGCGGGGGCCCCTCCTACGAGCAGTACTTC.